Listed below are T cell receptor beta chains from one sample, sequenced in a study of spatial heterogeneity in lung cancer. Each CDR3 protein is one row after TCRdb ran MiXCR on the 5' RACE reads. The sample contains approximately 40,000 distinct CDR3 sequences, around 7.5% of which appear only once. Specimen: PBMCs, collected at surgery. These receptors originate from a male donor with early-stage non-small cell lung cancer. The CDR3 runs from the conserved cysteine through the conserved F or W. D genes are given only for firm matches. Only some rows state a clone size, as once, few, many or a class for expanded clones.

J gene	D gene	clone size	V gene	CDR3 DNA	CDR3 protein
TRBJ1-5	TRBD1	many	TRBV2	TGTGCCAGCAGGCCCGACAGGGGGAGGCCCCAGCATTTT	CASRPDRGRPQHF
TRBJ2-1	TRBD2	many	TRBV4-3	TGCGCCAGCAGCCTGGGACTAGTTCAACAGGAGCAGTTCTTC	CASSLGLVQQEQFF
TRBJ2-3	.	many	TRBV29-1	TGCAGCGTTCCGATAGGGGCTTGGGAAGATACGCAGTATTTT	CSVPIGAWEDTQYF
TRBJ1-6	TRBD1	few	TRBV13	TGTGCCAGCAGTGACAGGGGGGAATTATCCTATAATTCACCCCTCCACTTT	CASSDRGELSYNSPLHF
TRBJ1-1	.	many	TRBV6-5	TGTGCCAGCAGTTTGTTTGCGATGAACACTGAAGCTTTCTTT	CASSLFAMNTEAFF
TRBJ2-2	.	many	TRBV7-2	TGTGCCTCCAGGAGTCCGAACACCGGGGAGCTGTTTTTT	CASRSPNTGELFF
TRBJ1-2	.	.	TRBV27	TGTGCCAGCAGAGAGCACCTTGGGGGTCACTATGGCTACACCTTC	CASREHLGGHYGYTF
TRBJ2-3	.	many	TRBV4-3	TGCGCCAGCAGCCAACGACTAAACACAGATACGCAGTATTTT	CASSQRLNTDTQYF
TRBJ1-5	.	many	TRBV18	TGTGCCAGCTCACCACAAGGAGGGGATCAGCCCCAGCATTTT	CASSPQGGDQPQHF
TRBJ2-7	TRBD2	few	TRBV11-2	TGTGCCAGCAGCCAAACTAGCGGGGGGACCTACGAGCAGTACTTC	CASSQTSGGTYEQYF
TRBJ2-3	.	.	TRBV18	TGTGCCAGCTCACCACCGGGAGTTTCTAGCACAGATACGCAGTATTTT	CASSPPGVSSTDTQYF
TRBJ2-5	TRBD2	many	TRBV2	TGTGCCAGCAGTCCCCCCGGGGGGGAAGAGACCCAGTACTTC	CASSPPGGEETQYF
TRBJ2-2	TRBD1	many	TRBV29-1	TGCAGCGTTGTCCCAGGGGGTGCGACCGGGGAGCTGTTTTTT	CSVVPGGATGELFF
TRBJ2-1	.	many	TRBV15	TGTGCCACCAGCAGAGCTTGGTCGAATGAGCAGTTCTTC	CATSRAWSNEQFF
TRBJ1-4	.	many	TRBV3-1	TGTGCCAGCAGCCAGACCAGAATCGAAAAACTGTTTTTT	CASSQTRIEKLFF
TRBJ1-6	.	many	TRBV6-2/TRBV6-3	TGTGCCAGCAGCCGACCGGCAGGGAATTCACCCCTCCACTTT	CASSRPAGNSPLHF
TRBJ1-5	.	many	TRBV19	TGTGCCAGTATGCTGGGGGAGGATCAGCCCCAGCATTTT	CASMLGEDQPQHF
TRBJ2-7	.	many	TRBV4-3	TGCGCCAGCAGCCAAGATCCGGCCAGGGGCCCCTACGAGCAGTACTTC	CASSQDPARGPYEQYF
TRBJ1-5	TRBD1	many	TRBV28	TGTGCCACGGAAACAGGGGAAGGGGTTCGCAATCAGCCCCAGCATTTT	CATETGEGVRNQPQHF
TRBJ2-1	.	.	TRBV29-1	TGCAGCGTTGACGACTCTAGCGTCGCCTACAATGAGCAGTTCTTC	CSVDDSSVAYNEQFF
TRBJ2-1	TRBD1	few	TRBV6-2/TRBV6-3	TGTGCCAGCAGAACGACAGGGGGCAATGAGCAGTTCTTC	CASRTTGGNEQFF
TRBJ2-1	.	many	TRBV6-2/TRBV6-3	TGTGCCAGCAGTCCCTTCGGGGGTAGCGGAACACCCTACAATGAGCAGTTCTTC	CASSPFGGSGTPYNEQFF
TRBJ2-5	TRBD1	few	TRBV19	TGTGCCAGTAGTATTGTCCAGGGGGCCCCCCAGTACTTC	CASSIVQGAPQYF
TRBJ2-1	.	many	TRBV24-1	TGTGCCACCAGTGATCGGGTCAGAAACTCCTACAATGAGCAGTTCTTC	CATSDRVRNSYNEQFF
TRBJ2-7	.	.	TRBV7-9	TGTGCCAGCAGCCTTTACGGGAACCCCTACGAGCAGTACTTC	CASSLYGNPYEQYF
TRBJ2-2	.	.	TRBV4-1	TGCGCCAGCAGCCAAACCGGGGACGGGAACACCGGGGAGCTGTTTTTT	CASSQTGDGNTGELFF
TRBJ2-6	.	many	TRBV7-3	TGTGCCAGCAGCTCTCCGGGACGGGTCTCTGGGGCCAACGTCCTGACTTTC	CASSSPGRVSGANVLTF
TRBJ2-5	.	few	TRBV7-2	TGTGCCAGCAGCTTAGGGCCGGCCCGGGAGACCCAGTACTTC	CASSLGPARETQYF
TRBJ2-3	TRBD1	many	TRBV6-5	TGTGCCAGCAGGAGGGACAGGAAGGGCACAGATACGCAGTATTTT	CASRRDRKGTDTQYF
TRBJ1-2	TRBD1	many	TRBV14	TGTGCCAGCAGTTCCGACAGGGTCGCGTATGGCTACACCTTC	CASSSDRVAYGYTF
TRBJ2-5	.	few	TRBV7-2	TGTGCCAGCAGCCGGGGCGGGGAAGAGACCCAGTACTTC	CASSRGGEETQYF
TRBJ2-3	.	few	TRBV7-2	TGTGCCAGCAGCTTGTCCCTCAGCACAGATACGCAGTATTTT	CASSLSLSTDTQYF
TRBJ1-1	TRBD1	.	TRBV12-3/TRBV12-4	TGTGCCAGCAGTTTTCAGGGGGGGAGGTTGAACACTGAAGCTTTCTTT	CASSFQGGRLNTEAFF
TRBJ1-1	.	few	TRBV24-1	TGTGCCACCAGTGATTTTGGGGGTGAAGCTTTCTTT	CATSDFGGEAFF
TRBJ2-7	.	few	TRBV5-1	TGCGCCAGCAGCGCGCAAATCGCCTACGAGCAGTACTTC	CASSAQIAYEQYF
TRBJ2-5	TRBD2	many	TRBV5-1	TGCGCCAGCAGCTCACTAGCGGGGGAGCAAGAGACCCAGTACTTC	CASSSLAGEQETQYF
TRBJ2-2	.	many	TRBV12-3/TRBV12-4	TGTGCCAGCATCCTTTCCGGGCGGGAAACCGGGGAGCTGTTTTTT	CASILSGRETGELFF
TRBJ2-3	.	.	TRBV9	TGTGCCAGCAGCCGCGTCGGAGGGCTAGTTTCAGATACGCAGTATTTT	CASSRVGGLVSDTQYF
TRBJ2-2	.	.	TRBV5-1	TGCGCCAGCAGCTTGGGCGGAAGTTCCGGGGAGCTGTTTTTT	CASSLGGSSGELFF
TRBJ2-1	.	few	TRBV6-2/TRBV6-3	TGTGCCAGCAGTTACGCGGTACTCCGAAATGAGCAGTTCTTC	CASSYAVLRNEQFF
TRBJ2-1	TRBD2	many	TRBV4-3	TGCGCCAGCAGCCAAGATGGTACTAGCGGTTACAATGAGCAGTTCTTC	CASSQDGTSGYNEQFF
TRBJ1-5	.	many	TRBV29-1	TGCAGCGTTGGACAGGAAGCGGGTCAGCCCCAGCATTTT	CSVGQEAGQPQHF
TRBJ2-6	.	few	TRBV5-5	TGTGCCAGCTATAAAAGCTCTGGGGCCAACGTCCTGACTTTC	CASYKSSGANVLTF
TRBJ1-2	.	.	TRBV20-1	TGCAGTGCTCCGGACACTAACTATGGCTACACCTTC	CSAPDTNYGYTF
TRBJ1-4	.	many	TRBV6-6	TGTGCCAGCAGCGTCACGTCCGAAAAACTGTTTTTT	CASSVTSEKLFF
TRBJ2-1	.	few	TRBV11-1	TGTGCCAGCAGCCCCAGGGTAAGCTCCTACAATGAGCAGTTCTTC	CASSPRVSSYNEQFF
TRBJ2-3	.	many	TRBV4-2	TGTGCCAGCAGCCAACCCGGGACCACGCCTAGCACAGATACGCAGTATTTT	CASSQPGTTPSTDTQYF
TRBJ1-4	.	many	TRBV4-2	TGTGCCAGCAGCCAAGGACAGGAACTACTGTTTTTT	CASSQGQELLFF
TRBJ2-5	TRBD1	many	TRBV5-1	TGCGCCAGCAGCAACCCCAGGGGGCAAGAGACCCAGTACTTC	CASSNPRGQETQYF
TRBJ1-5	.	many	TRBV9	TGTGCCAGCAGCGTAGATTGGGCGTCTGAGCGGCCCCAGCATTTT	CASSVDWASERPQHF